Listed here are 14 T cell receptor beta chains from one sample, sequenced in a study of T cell responses to AZD1222 COVID-19 vaccine. Assay: immunoSEQ multiplex PCR; the TCRdb copy retains only in-frame clones and omits some. The sample lists 100,000 to 150,000 clones, approximately 90% occurring once. Here the sequenced sample was peripheral blood, taken on day 0 of AZD1222 vaccination. Receptor source: an adult in good health.

This chain connects TRBV5-1 to TRBJ2-5, with a weak D call TRBD2 (6 bases). Germline CDR1 is SGHRS and CDR2 is YFSETQ. This CDR3 contains 16 residues. The V and J ends lost 4 bases and 0 bases respectively, with 16 bases between them. CDR3 sequence reads: CASSLGTPGYQETQYF. The CDR3 coding sequence is TGCGCCAGCAGCCTTGGGACTCCCGGGTACCAAGAGACCCAGTACTTC. The full variable domain, in which reference TRBV5-1 and TRBJ2-5 provide the parts outside the CDR3, is KAGVTQTPRYLIKTRGQQVTLSCSPISGHRSVSWYQQTPGQGLQFLFEYFSETQRNKGNFPGRFSGRQFSNSRSEMNVSTLELGDSALYLCASSLGTPGYQETQYFGPGTRLLVL.

The chain combines TRBV7-9 with TRBJ1-5; D call uncertain. V was pared by 1 base and J by 5 bases, with 15 bases between. Germline loops: CDR1 SEHNR, CDR2 FQNEAQ (reference sequence). The length of the CDR3 is 16 residues. The CDR3 DNA follows: TGTGCCAGCAGCTTAGTCGGACTAGCAGGCGATCAGCCCCAGCATTTT. As protein: CASSLVGLAGDQPQHF.

This clone was counted a single time. The gene calls are TRBV29-1 and TRBJ1-2; 12 bases align to TRBD1. The germline V gene encodes CDR1 SQVTM and CDR2 ANQGSEA. The CDR3 spans 19 residues. V trimming: 3 bases; J trimming: 7 bases; junction bases outside the gene matches: 21. CDR3: CSVDPRTPGQGAWNFGYTF. In DNA form, the CDR3 reads TGCAGCGTTGATCCTAGAACCCCGGGACAGGGGGCTTGGAATTTTGGCTACACCTTC.

The rearrangement links TRBV28 to TRBJ1-1; unclear D gene. This CDR3 contains 16 residues. Between the trimmed V and J ends, which lost 8 bases and 1 base, there was a span of 20 bases. Germline V gene lookup returns CDR1 MDHEN and CDR2 SYDVKM. The CDR3 DNA reads TGTGCCAGCTTTAACCTCGCGGAGATCCAGAACACTGAAGCTTTCTTT. Protein product: CASFNLAEIQNTEAFF.

As DNA, the CDR3 is TGTGCCTGGAGAATGGGGGCTTCCTATAATTCACCCCTCCACTTT. Protein sequence: CAWRMGASYNSPLHF. The genes are TRBV30 and TRBJ1-6; D is possibly TRBD1 (6 bases). V lost 3 bases and J lost 1, with 10 bases in between. CDR1 is GTSNPN, CDR2 SVGIG, per germline (reference sequence). The CDR3 length is 15 residues.

This clone has just one count. The V and J genes are TRBV18 and TRBJ2-6, with D tentatively TRBD1 (5 bases). Germline assignment: CDR1 KGHSH and CDR2 LQKENI. The CDR3 is made up of 18 amino acids. V lost 1 base and J 0 bases, leaving 13 bases between the germline ends. CDR3 residues: CASSPRNRPSSGANVLTF. The CDR3 DNA reads TGTGCCAGCTCACCACGTAACAGGCCTAGCTCTGGGGCCAACGTCCTGACTTTC.

The chain uses TRBV19 and TRBJ2-7; 9 bases are shared with TRBD1. The germline V gene encodes CDR1 LNHDA and CDR2 SQIVND (reference sequence). V was pared by 4 bases and J by 7 bases, with 5 bases of the junction left unmatched. The CDR3 sequence is 13 residues long. The CDR3 nucleotides read TGTGCCAGTAGTACTGGGACAGGGCGGGAGCAGTACTTC. Translation gives CASSTGTGREQYF.

The gene calls are TRBV7-3 and TRBJ1-1; D is uncertain. The CDR3 sequence is 13 residues long. The V and J ends lost 5 bases and 0 bases respectively, with 7 bases between them. The V gene's germline CDR1 is SGHTA and CDR2 FQGTGA. The CDR3 bases are TGTGCCAGCAGCCGGGTCTTGAACACTGAAGCTTTCTTT. Translated: CASSRVLNTEAFF.

J is TRBJ1-5 and V is TRBV15; D is unclear. This CDR3 region has 16 residues. Germline assignment: CDR1 LNHNV and CDR2 YYDKDF (reference sequence). Trimming cost V 1 base and J 3 bases, with 13 bases left between them. CDR3 nucleotides: TGTGCCACCAGCAGAGTTATCGGGCTGTACAATCAGCCCCAGCATTTT. Its translation: CATSRVIGLYNQPQHF.

The V gene is TRBV6-2 or TRBV6-3, the J gene TRBJ2-6; D is possibly TRBD1 (6 bases). Trimming pared 4 bases from V and 0 bases from J, leaving 13 bases between. The CDR3 length is 17 residues. Germline loops: CDR1 MNHEY, CDR2 SVGEGT. The CDR3 sequence is CASSSYRDNSGANVLTF. In nucleotides, the CDR3 is TGTGCCAGCAGTTCCTACCGGGACAACTCTGGGGCCAACGTCCTGACTTTC.

The V call is TRBV6-2 or TRBV6-3, the J call TRBJ1-1; D is unclear. The germline gives CDR1 MNHEY, CDR2 SVGEGT. The CDR3 is made up of 12 amino acids. V shed 5 bases and J shed 11 bases, with 15 bases lying between them. CDR3 amino acids: CASSPAGRVAFF. In DNA, the CDR3 is TGTGCCAGCAGTCCAGCCGGGAGGGTGGCTTTCTTT.

The CDR3 DNA reads TGTGCCAGTCGTTGGGACAGGGAGGATTATAGCAATCAGCCCCAGCATTTT. Residues: CASRWDREDYSNQPQHF. The V gene is TRBV19, the J gene TRBJ1-5, with 9 bases matching TRBD1. The CDR3 length is 17 residues. The germline V gene encodes CDR1 LNHDA and CDR2 SQIVND (reference sequence). V was pared by 8 bases and J by 0 bases, with 11 bases of the junction left unmatched.

The rearrangement uses TRBV5-1 and TRBJ1-1; the D gene is possibly TRBD1 (6 bases). CDR3 length equals 14 residues. Germline CDR1 is SGHRS and CDR2 is YFSETQ. Between the trimmed V and J ends, which lost 2 bases and 2 bases, there was a span of 10 bases. CDR3 coding DNA: TGCGCCAGCAGCTTAACAGGGCGTAACACTGAAGCTTTCTTT. Its translation: CASSLTGRNTEAFF.

The rearrangement links TRBV10-1 to TRBJ2-7; perhaps TRBD1 as D (5 bases). Per germline, CDR1 WNHNN and CDR2 SYGVQD (reference sequence). The CDR3 has 14 residues. The V gene lost 0 bases and the J gene lost 3 bases, with 9 bases spanning the gap. The DNA of the CDR3 is TGCGCCAGCAGTGAGTCGAGACAGTACTACGAGCAGTACTTC. Protein sequence: CASSESRQYYEQYF.